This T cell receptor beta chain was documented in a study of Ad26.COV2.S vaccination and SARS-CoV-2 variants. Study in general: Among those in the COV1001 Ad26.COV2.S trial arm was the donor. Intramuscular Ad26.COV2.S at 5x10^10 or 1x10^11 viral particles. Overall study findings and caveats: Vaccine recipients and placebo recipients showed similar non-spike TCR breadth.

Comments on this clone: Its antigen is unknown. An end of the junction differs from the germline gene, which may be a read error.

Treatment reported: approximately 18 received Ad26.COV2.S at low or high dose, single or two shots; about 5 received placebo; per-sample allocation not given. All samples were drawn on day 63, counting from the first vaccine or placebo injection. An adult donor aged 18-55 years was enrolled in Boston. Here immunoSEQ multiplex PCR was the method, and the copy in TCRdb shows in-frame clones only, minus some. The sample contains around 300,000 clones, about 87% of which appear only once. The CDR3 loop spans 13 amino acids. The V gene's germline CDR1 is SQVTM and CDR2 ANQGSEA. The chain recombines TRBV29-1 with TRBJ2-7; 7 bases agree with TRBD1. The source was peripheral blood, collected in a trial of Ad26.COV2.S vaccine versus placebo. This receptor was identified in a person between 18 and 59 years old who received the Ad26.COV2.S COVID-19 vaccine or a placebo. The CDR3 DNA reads TGCAGCGTCCTAGACAGGGCGGGTAGCGACCCCAACTTC. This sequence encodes CSVLDRAGSDPNF.